This T cell receptor beta chain appears in the sequencing data of a study of cytomegalovirus exposure and HLA in healthy donors. Turning to this clone: Its cognate antigen is unknown.

The data were produced by immunoSEQ multiplex PCR, yet TCRdb's version contains in-frame clones alone and is incomplete. This sample carries over 120,000 clones, approximately 86% of them seen once, and the ten largest clones take 3.5% to 5.5%. Overall study results and limits: A list of 164 TCR beta chains associated with cytomegalovirus was given. Among TCR sequences, most were rare, though some public TCRs appeared in many donors.

The receptor's source is a man between 18 and 35 years old in good health and CMV-seropositive. The source material was PBMCs.

The CDR3: CASSLSTGPYEQYF. The CDR3 nucleotides read TGTGCCAGCAGTCTCTCGACAGGCCCCTACGAGCAGTACTTC. The V call is TRBV27, the J call TRBJ2-7; D possibly corresponds to TRBD1 (6 bases). The germline V gene encodes CDR1 MNHEY and CDR2 SMNVEV (reference sequence). Trimming stripped 5 bases from V and 2 bases from J, with 13 bases between. The CDR3 contains 14 residues.